Listed below are T cell receptor beta chains from one sample, sequenced in a study of CD4+ T cells in melanoma. Repertoires were generated with immunoSEQ multiplex PCR, while TCRdb's copy carries only in-frame clones and drops some. Of over 100,000 clones in the sample, roughly 90% were seen once. Source material: peripheral blood. Source of these receptors: a human donor with melanoma. The CDR3 runs from the conserved cysteine through the conserved F or W. The D gene is left open where the match is weak. Clone size appears in some rows only: once, few, many, or a class for an expanded clone.

D	V	J	size	CDR3
TRBD2	TRBV18	TRBJ2-7	.	CASSPYSGGFLEQYF
.	TRBV4-2	TRBJ2-2	.	CASSQVGNTGFTGELFF
.	TRBV6-5	TRBJ2-1	once	CASSPGVHNEQFF
.	TRBV5-1	TRBJ2-1	.	CASSSPSGNSEQFF
TRBD1	TRBV7-9	TRBJ2-1	.	CASSTYRGRDEQFF
.	TRBV7-9	TRBJ1-1	.	CASSALGGNTEAFF
TRBD1	TRBV29-1	TRBJ1-2	.	CSVEDRGTYGYTF
TRBD2	TRBV7-8	TRBJ2-7	.	CASSLASGTVSYEQYF
TRBD2	TRBV5-1	TRBJ2-3	.	CASSLGTTGYTDTQYF
.	TRBV10-3	TRBJ1-4	.	CAISESTGATNEKLFF
TRBD1	TRBV7-9	TRBJ2-7	few	CASSQKGGQGPYEQYF
.	TRBV18	TRBJ1-1	.	CASSPTGGGLTEAFF
.	TRBV4-2	TRBJ1-2	few	CASSVSGGLGYGYTF
.	TRBV7-8	TRBJ2-3	.	CASSLERAATDTQYF
.	TRBV5-1	TRBJ2-1	.	CASSLRGESYNEQFF
.	TRBV7-9	TRBJ2-7	.	CASSLGPRPYEQYF
TRBD1	TRBV28	TRBJ1-2	.	CASSRQGVVVYGYTF
.	TRBV11-2	TRBJ1-4	.	CASSQQAGLNEKLFF
.	TRBV6-5	TRBJ1-3	.	CASSSGPFSGNTIYF
.	TRBV7-3	TRBJ2-3	.	CASARGGRGTDTQYF
.	TRBV19	TRBJ2-7	.	CASSIPESGGEQYF
.	TRBV4-3	TRBJ2-2	.	CASSQEPGSNTGELFF
.	TRBV5-1	TRBJ1-5	.	CASSLRGDQPQHF
TRBD1	TRBV11-3	TRBJ2-1	.	CASSLEQGVNEQFF
.	TRBV7-9	TRBJ2-3	.	CASSLGAGYTDTQYF
TRBD1	TRBV7-2	TRBJ1-4	.	CASSRLWEWDSNEKLFF
TRBD1	TRBV28	TRBJ1-2	.	CASRVGQIYGYTF
TRBD1	TRBV6-5	TRBJ2-7	.	CASSGDRGNEQYF
.	TRBV9	TRBJ1-4	.	CASSVGPWLNEKLFF
.	TRBV29-1	TRBJ2-3	.	CSVGADSEMDTQYF
TRBD2	TRBV27	TRBJ2-1	.	CASSSWTSGRENNEQFF
.	TRBV9	TRBJ2-7	.	CASSPQTSYEQYF
.	TRBV6-5	TRBJ1-5	.	CASRAPGEEYQPQHF
.	TRBV20-1	TRBJ1-1	.	CSARLNTEAFF
TRBD1	TRBV12-5	TRBJ1-1	.	CASGVTGGTEAFF
.	TRBV2	TRBJ1-3	.	CASSEGGRTGNTIYF
.	TRBV18	TRBJ1-5	.	CASSLGRSISNQPQHF
.	TRBV18	TRBJ2-7	.	CASSPPGLSYEQYF